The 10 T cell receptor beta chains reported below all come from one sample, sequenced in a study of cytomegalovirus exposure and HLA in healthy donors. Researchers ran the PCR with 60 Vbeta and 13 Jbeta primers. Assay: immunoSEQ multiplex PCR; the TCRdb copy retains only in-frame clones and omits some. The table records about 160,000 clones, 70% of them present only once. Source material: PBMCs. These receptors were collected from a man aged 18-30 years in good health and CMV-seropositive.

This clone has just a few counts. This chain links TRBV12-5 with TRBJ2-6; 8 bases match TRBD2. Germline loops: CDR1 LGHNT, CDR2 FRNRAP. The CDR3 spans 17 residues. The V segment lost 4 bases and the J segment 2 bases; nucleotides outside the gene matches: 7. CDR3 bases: TGTGCTAGTGGTTCCTCACTAGCGGTGGCTGGGGCCAACGTCCTGACTTTC. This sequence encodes CASGSSLAVAGANVLTF.

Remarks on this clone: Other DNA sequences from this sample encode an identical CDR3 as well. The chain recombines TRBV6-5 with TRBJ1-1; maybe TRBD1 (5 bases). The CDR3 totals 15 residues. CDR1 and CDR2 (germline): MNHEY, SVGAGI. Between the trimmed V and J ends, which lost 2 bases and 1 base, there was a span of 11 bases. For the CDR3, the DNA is TGTGCCAGCAGTTACCGGGGGGGGAGGAACACTGAAGCTTTCTTT. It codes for CASSYRGGRNTEAFF.

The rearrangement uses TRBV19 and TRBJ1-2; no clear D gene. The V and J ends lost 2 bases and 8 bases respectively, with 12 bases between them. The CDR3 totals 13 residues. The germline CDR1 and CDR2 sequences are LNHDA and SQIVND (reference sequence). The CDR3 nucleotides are TGTGCCAGTAGTATATCCGGGGTCCCCGGCTACACCTTC. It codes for CASSISGVPGYTF. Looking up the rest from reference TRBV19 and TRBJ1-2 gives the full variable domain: DGGITQSPKYLFRKEGQNVTLSCEQNLNHDAMYWYRQDPGQGLRLIYYSQIVNDFQKGDIAEGYSVSREKKESFPLTVTSAQKNPTAFYLCASSISGVPGYTFGSGTRLTVV.

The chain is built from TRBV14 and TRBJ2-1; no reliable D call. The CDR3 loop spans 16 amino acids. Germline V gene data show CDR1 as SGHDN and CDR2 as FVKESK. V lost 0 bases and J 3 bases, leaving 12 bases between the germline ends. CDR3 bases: TGTGCCAGCAGCCAAGATCTCCTAACCGGCTACAATGAGCAGTTCTTC. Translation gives CASSQDLLTGYNEQFF.

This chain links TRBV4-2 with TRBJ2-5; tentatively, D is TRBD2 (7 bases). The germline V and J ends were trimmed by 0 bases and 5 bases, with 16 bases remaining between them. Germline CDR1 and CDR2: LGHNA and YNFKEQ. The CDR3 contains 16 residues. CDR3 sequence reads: CASSQEGRGTRETQYF. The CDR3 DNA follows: TGTGCCAGCAGCCAAGAGGGGCGGGGGACACGGGAGACCCAGTACTTC.

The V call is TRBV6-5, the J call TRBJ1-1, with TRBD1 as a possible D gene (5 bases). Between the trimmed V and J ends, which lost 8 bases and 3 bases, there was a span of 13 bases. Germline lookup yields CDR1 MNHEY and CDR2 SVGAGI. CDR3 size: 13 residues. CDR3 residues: CASGAGLYTEAFF. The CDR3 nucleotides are TGTGCCAGCGGAGCGGGGCTATACACTGAAGCTTTCTTT.

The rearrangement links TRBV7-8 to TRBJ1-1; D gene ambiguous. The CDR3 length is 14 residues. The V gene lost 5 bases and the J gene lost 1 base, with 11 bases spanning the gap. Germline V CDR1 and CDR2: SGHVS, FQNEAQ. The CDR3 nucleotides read TGTGCCAGCAGCCCCGTAGGGAGGAACACTGAAGCTTTCTTT. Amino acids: CASSPVGRNTEAFF.

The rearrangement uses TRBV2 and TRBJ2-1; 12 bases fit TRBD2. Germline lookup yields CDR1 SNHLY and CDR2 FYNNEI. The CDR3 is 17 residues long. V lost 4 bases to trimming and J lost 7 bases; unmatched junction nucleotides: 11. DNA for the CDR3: TGTGCCAGCAGTGGAGGGCTAGCGGGGGGGCTGAGTAATGAGCAGTTCTTC. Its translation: CASSGGLAGGLSNEQFF.

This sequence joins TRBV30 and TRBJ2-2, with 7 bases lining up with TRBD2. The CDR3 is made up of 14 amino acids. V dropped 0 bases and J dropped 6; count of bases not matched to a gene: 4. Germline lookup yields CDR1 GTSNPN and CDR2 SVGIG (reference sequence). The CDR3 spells CAWSVGGSSGELFF. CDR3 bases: TGTGCCTGGAGTGTTGGCGGGAGTTCCGGGGAGCTGTTTTTT.

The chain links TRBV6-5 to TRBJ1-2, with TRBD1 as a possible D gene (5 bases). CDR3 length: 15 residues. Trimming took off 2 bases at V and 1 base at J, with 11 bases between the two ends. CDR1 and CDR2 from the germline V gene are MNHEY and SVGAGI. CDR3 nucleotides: TGTGCCAGCAGTTACGGGGGAGGGAGTAACTATGGCTACACCTTC. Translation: CASSYGGGSNYGYTF.